This record concerns one T cell receptor beta chain sequence. Its antigen is unidentified. This entry is derived from a study of CD8+ T cells in alopecia areata. Study outcomes and limitations: Clonality was higher in lesional than normal scalp, especially in alopecia totalis/universalis.

Extracted RNA was reverse transcribed, and the resulting cDNA served as sequencing template. Method: immunoSEQ multiplex PCR; TCRdb's copy keeps in-frame clones and lacks some. The table includes around 190,000 clones, roughly 56% detected once. V was cut by 5 bases and J by 8 bases, with 24 bases left in between. There are 16 residues in the CDR3. Per the germline V gene, CDR1 is LNHNV and CDR2 is YYDKDF (reference sequence). Sequencing used CD8+ T cells sorted from blood. The sequence was obtained from a human donor in good health. The J gene is TRBJ1-2, the V gene TRBV15; D unresolved. The CDR3 loop reads CATSVGGWEEVKGYTF. CDR3 DNA sequence: TGTGCCACCAGCGTCGGTGGGTGGGAGGAGGTAAAAGGCTACACCTTC.